The 18 T cell receptor beta chains in this list originate from one sample, sequenced in a study of T cells in Graves' hyperthyroidism and ophthalmopathy. The source material, RNA transcripts, was used to amplify TCR beta CDR3 regions. RT-PCR in the first round (using the HTBI primer set) targeted the TCR CDR3. TCRdb ran MiXCR on the multiplex PCR reads and lists one entry per CDR3 protein. The sample includes 620,000 or so distinct CDR3 sequences, roughly 15% seen only once; the top ten take about an eighth. Sample: blood. The receptors here all came from a woman aged 45-60 years with Graves' ophthalmopathy.

The chain employs TRBV19 and TRBJ2-2; TRBD2 might be the D (8 bases). V shed 7 bases and J shed 5 bases, with 14 bases lying between them. From germline, CDR1 is LNHDA and CDR2 SQIVND (reference sequence). The CDR3 extends over 14 amino acids. The CDR3 nucleotides read TGTGCCAGTAACAGGGGACTAGTTACCGGGGAGCTGTTTTTT. Translating gives CASNRGLVTGELFF.

This clonotype has ten or more counts. This chain uses TRBV29-1 with TRBJ2-7; 9 positions agree with TRBD2. The CDR3 length is 16 residues. Germline CDR1 SQVTM, CDR2 ANQGSEA. The ends lost 4 bases at V and 4 bases at J; junction bases unmatched: 14. For the CDR3, the DNA is TGCAGCGTTGGGCGATACCGGCGGGAGGGCCGTTACGAGCAGTACTTC. Translated: CSVGRYRREGRYEQYF.

The rearrangement links TRBV4-3 to TRBJ2-1; no definite D call. This CDR3 has 13 residues. CDR1 and CDR2 from the germline V gene are LGHNA and YSLEER. V lost 4 bases and J 8 bases, leaving 12 bases between the germline ends. CDR3 sequence (DNA): TGCGCCAGCAGCCGAATTAAATTCGATGAGCAGTTCTTC. Amino acid sequence: CASSRIKFDEQFF.

This clonotype was found many times. This sequence joins TRBV18 and TRBJ2-5; 10 bases map to TRBD2. The CDR3 covers 19 residues. Germline trimming cut 3 bases from V and 4 bases from J; bases unmatched to any gene: 17. Germline V gene data show CDR1 as KGHSH and CDR2 as LQKENI. DNA of the CDR3: TGTGCCAGCTCACCCCTCGGAATGTTTTCTGTAGCGGGAGGAGAGACCCAGTACTTC. It yields the protein CASSPLGMFSVAGGETQYF. The full variable domain, in which reference TRBV18 and TRBJ2-5 provide the parts outside the CDR3, is NAGVMQNPRHLVRRRGQEARLRCSPMKGHSHVYWYRQLPEEGLKFMVYLQKENIIDESGMPKERFSAEFPKEGPSILRIQQVVRGDSAAYFCASSPLGMFSVAGGETQYFGPGTRLLVL.

In this sample, this clonotype turned up many times. CDR3 in DNA: TGCAGTGCCACGATAGCGGGAGGAGGCGAGCAGTACTTC. It yields the protein CSATIAGGGEQYF. V gene TRBV20-1 combines with J gene TRBJ2-7; 10 positions agree with TRBD2. This CDR3 comprises 13 residues. Germline loops: CDR1 DFQATT, CDR2 SNEGSKA (reference sequence). J was trimmed by 6 bases and V by 6 bases; bases with no gene match: 8.

The chain recombines TRBV20-1 with TRBJ2-1; 10 bases align to TRBD2. J was trimmed by 9 bases and V by 7 bases; bases with no gene match: 9. The CDR3 runs to 13 residues. The germline V gene encodes CDR1 DFQATT and CDR2 SNEGSKA (reference sequence). CDR3 nucleotides: TGCAGTGTCGTTCTAGCGGGAGCCAGTGAGCAGTTCTTC. Amino acid sequence: CSVVLAGASEQFF.

The chain uses TRBV2 and TRBJ2-7; 7 nucleotides agree with TRBD1. V was pared by 7 bases and J by 0 bases, with 6 bases of the junction left unmatched. Germline V gene data show CDR1 as SNHLY and CDR2 as FYNNEI. This CDR3 is 14 amino acids long. The CDR3 DNA reads as TGTGCCAGCAATAACAGGGGAAACTCCTACGAGCAGTACTTC. The encoded protein is CASNNRGNSYEQYF.

This clonotype appeared a few times. The CDR3 loop reads CASSLLAAKSLLNEQFF. The CDR3 DNA sequence: TGTGCCAGCAGCTTACTGGCGGCTAAGAGCTTGTTAAATGAGCAGTTCTTC. The chain recombines TRBV7-3 with TRBJ2-1; D uncertain. The CDR3 runs to 17 residues. Germline V gene data show CDR1 as SGHTA and CDR2 as FQGTGA. The V gene lost 2 bases and the J gene lost 7 bases, with 21 bases spanning the gap.

This clonotype appeared many times. The chain recombines TRBV28 with TRBJ2-5; D call uncertain. The germline V gene has CDR1 MDHEN and CDR2 SYDVKM. There are 12 residues in the CDR3. Trimming pared 4 bases from V and 1 base from J, leaving 4 bases between. In DNA form, the CDR3 reads TGTGCCAGCAGTTCCACCCAAGAGACCCAGTACTTC. Its protein product is CASSSTQETQYF.

This clonotype was recorded a few times. This chain joins TRBV5-4 and TRBJ2-7; 10 positions agree with TRBD2. This CDR3 contains 17 residues. The germline gives CDR1 SGHNT, CDR2 YYREEE (reference sequence). V shed 8 bases and J 3 bases; nucleotides not matched to a gene: 17. The CDR3 spells CASSIGFGTSVDYEQYF. CDR3 nucleotide sequence: TGTGCCAGTAGTATAGGTTTTGGGACTAGCGTGGACTACGAGCAGTACTTC.

This clonotype was counted many times. The germline gene is not matched at one end of the junction; a read error may be the cause. V is TRBV20-1 and J is TRBJ2-1; D tentatively fits TRBD1 or TRBD2 (6 bases each). The CDR3 is made up of 14 amino acids. CDR1 is DFQATT and CDR2 is SNEGSKA in the germline V gene (reference sequence). The DNA for the CDR3 is TGCAGTGCTCGAGACAGGAGGGGTTTCAATGAGCAGTTCTTC. It encodes CSARDRRGFNEQFF.

The table lists this clonotype with many counts. The V call is TRBV12-5, the J call TRBJ1-5; 8 nucleotides match TRBD1. J lost 6 bases, V lost 6 bases, and 10 bases had no gene match. The germline V gene has CDR1 LGHNT and CDR2 FRNRAP. This CDR3 region has 15 residues. The CDR3 DNA sequence: TGTGCTAGTGGACTAGGACGGGACAGGAGTCAGCCCCAGCATTTT. Amino acid sequence: CASGLGRDRSQPQHF. Looking up the rest from reference TRBV12-5 and TRBJ1-5 gives the full variable domain: DARVTQTPRHKVTEMGQEVTMRCQPILGHNTVFWYRQTMMQGLELLAYFRNRAPLDDSGMPKDRFSAEMPDATLATLKIQPSEPRDSAVYFCASGLGRDRSQPQHFGDGTRLSIL.

The chain carries TRBV6-2 or TRBV6-3 and TRBJ2-1, with 9 bases fitting TRBD2. J was trimmed by 9 bases and V by 2 bases; bases with no gene match: 5. This CDR3 contains 14 residues. Germline-derived CDR1 and CDR2 are MNHEY and SVGEGT. Here the CDR3 reads CASSYVLAGTEQFF. The CDR3, as DNA: TGTGCCAGCAGTTACGTGCTAGCGGGAACTGAGCAGTTCTTC.

This clonotype was picked up many times. The V call is TRBV12-3 or TRBV12-4, the J call TRBJ2-2; 9 nucleotides agree with TRBD2. The J segment lost 4 bases and the V segment lost 5 bases, leaving 5 bases of the junction unmatched. This CDR3 region has 15 residues. DNA for the CDR3: TGTGCCAGCAGTGTGGGACTAGCTGGCACCGGGGAGCTGTTTTTT. Translation: CASSVGLAGTGELFF.

This clonotype appeared a few times. This chain links TRBV9 with TRBJ2-1, with D uncertain. Germline V gene lookup returns CDR1 SGDLS and CDR2 YYNGEE. This CDR3 comprises 11 residues. Trimming took 5 bases from V and 12 from J, leaving 12 bases between them. CDR3 region: CASSSRFGQFF. CDR3 in DNA: TGTGCCAGCAGTTCGAGGTTTGGGCAGTTCTTC.

This clonotype was seen ten or more times. The genes are TRBV7-2 and TRBJ2-7, with D perhaps matching TRBD1 (5 bases). Germline CDR1 SGHTA, CDR2 FQGNSA. The CDR3 loop spans 15 amino acids. With 0 bases removed from V and 5 bases from J, the gap between germline ends came to 14 bases. The CDR3 loop is CASSLAFHGAHEQYF. CDR3 bases: TGTGCCAGCAGCTTAGCATTCCATGGGGCTCACGAGCAGTACTTC.

This clonotype was observed a few times. V and J are TRBV29-1 and TRBJ1-1; 10 bases match TRBD1. This CDR3 is built from 13 residues. With V trimmed by 7 bases and J by 5 bases, 7 bases remained unmatched. Per the germline V gene, CDR1 is SQVTM and CDR2 is ANQGSEA. DNA of the CDR3: TGCAGCGCCGACAGGGGGCAAGGAACTGAAGCTTTCTTT. Its translation: CSADRGQGTEAFF.

This clonotype was seen many times. The J gene is TRBJ2-5, the V gene TRBV2; TRBD2 matches at 11 bases. With 6 bases clipped from V and 4 bases from J, the junction kept 4 bases outside the gene matches. The germline V gene encodes CDR1 SNHLY and CDR2 FYNNEI. CDR3 length equals 14 residues. CDR3 nucleotide sequence: TGTGCCAGCAGCCAGCTAGCGGGAGGAGAGACCCAGTACTTC. As protein: CASSQLAGGETQYF.